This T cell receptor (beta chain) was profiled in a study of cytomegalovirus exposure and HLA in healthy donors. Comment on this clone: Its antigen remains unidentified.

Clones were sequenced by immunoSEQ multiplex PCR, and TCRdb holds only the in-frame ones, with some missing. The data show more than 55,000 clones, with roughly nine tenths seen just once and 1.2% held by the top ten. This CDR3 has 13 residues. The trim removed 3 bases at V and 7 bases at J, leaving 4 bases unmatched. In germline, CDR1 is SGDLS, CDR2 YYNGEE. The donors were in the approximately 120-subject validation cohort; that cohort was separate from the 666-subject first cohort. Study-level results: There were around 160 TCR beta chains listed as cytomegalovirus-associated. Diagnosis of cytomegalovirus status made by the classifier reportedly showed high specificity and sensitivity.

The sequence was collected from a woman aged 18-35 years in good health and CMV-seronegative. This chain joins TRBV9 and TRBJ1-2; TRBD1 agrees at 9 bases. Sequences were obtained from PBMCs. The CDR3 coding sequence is TGTGCCAGCAGCGGCACAGGGGGCGTTGGCTACACCTTC. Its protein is CASSGTGGVGYTF.